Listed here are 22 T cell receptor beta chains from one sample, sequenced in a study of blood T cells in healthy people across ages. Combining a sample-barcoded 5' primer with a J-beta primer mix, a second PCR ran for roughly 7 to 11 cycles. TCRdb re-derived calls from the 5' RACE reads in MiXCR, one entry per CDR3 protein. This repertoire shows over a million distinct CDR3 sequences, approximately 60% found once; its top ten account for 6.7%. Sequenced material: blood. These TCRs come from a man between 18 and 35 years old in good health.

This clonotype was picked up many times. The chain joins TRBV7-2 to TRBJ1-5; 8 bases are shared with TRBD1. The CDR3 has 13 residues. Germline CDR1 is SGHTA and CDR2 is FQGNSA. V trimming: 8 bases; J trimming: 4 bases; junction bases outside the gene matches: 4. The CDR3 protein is CASSRDRNQPQHF. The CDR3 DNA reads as TGTGCCAGCTCTAGGGACAGGAATCAGCCCCAGCATTTT.

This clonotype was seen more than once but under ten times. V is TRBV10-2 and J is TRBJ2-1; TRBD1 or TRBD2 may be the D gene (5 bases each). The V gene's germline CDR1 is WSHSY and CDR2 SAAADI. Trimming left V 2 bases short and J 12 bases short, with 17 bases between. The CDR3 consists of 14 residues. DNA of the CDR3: TGCGCCAGCAGTGAGAGGGACGACAAAGGGTGGCAGTTCTTC. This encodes CASSERDDKGWQFF.

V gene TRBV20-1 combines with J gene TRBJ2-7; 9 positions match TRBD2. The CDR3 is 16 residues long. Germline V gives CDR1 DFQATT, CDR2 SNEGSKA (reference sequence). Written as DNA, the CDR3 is TGCTGTTTCGGGGTTCAGGAAAATAGCGGGAGCTACGAGCAGTACTTC. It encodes CCFGVQENSGSYEQYF.

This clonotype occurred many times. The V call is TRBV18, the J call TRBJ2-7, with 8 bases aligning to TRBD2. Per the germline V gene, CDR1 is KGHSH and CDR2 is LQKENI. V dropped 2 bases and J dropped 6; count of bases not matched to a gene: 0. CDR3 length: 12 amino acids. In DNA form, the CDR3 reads TGTGCCAGCTCACCAGCGGGGGGCGAGCAGTACTTC. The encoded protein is CASSPAGGEQYF.

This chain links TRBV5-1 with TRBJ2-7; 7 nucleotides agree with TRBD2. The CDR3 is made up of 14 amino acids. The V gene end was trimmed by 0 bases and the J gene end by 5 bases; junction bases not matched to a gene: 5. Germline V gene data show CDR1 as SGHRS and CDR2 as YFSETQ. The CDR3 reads CASSLEGLVHEQYF. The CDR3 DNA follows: TGCGCCAGCAGCTTGGAAGGACTAGTCCACGAGCAGTACTTC.

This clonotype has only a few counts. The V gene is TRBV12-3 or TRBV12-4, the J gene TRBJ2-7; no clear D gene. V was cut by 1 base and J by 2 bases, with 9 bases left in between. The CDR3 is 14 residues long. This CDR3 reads CASSLGVPTYEQYF. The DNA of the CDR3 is TGTGCCAGCAGTTTAGGGGTCCCGACCTACGAGCAGTACTTC.

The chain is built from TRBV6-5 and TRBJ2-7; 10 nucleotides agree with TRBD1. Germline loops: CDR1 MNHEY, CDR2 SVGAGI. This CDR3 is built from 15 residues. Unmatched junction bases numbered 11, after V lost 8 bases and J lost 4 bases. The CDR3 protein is CASYATGTGVYEQYF. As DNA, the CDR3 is TGTGCCAGCTATGCCACCGGGACAGGGGTTTACGAGCAGTACTTC.

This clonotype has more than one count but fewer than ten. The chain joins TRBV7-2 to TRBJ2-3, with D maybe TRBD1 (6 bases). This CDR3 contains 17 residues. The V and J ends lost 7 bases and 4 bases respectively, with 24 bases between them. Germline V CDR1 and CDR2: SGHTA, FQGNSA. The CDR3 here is CASNLRGTTVGADTQYF. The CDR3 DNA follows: TGTGCCAGCAACCTTAGGGGGACCACGGTAGGGGCAGATACGCAGTATTTT.

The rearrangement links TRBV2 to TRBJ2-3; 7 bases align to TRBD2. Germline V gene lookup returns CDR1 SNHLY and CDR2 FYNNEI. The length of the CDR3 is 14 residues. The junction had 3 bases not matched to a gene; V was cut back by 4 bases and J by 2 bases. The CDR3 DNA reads TGTGCCAGCAGTGCGGGAGGCTACACAGATACGCAGTATTTT. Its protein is CASSAGGYTDTQYF.

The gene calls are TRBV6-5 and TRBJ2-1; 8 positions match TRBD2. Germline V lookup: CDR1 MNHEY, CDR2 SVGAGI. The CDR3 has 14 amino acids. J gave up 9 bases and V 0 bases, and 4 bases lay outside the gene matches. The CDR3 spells CASSYSAAGVEQFF. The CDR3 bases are TGTGCCAGCAGTTACTCAGCAGCGGGAGTTGAGCAGTTCTTC.

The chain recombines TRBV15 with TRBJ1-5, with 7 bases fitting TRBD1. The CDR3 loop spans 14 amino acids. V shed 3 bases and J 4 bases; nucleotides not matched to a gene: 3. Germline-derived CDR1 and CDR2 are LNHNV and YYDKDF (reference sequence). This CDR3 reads CATSRARGNQPQHF. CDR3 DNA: TGTGCCACCAGCAGGGCCAGGGGGAATCAGCCCCAGCATTTT.

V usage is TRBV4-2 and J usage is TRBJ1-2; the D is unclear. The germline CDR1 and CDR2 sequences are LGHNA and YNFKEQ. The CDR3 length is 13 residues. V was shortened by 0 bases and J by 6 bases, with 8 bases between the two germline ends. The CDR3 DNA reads TGTGCCAGCAGCCAAGATAGGTGGAATGGCTACACCTTC. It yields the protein CASSQDRWNGYTF.

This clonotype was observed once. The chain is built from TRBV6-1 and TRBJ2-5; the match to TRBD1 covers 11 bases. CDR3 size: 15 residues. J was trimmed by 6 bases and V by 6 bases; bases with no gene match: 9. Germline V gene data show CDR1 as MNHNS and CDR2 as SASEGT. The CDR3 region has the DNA TGTGCCAGCAGCCCCGGGACAGGGGGGGTGAAGACCCAGTACTTC. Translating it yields CASSPGTGGVKTQYF.

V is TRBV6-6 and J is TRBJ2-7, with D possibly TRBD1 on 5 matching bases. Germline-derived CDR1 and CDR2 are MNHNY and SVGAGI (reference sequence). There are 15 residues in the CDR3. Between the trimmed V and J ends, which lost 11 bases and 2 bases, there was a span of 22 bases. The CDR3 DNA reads TGTGCCTGCCATGATTCCGTGGACACCACCTACGAGCAGTACTTC. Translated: CACHDSVDTTYEQYF.

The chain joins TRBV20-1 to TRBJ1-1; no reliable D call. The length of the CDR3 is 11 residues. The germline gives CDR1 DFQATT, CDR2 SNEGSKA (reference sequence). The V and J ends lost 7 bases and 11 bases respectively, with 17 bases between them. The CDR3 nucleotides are TGCAGTGTTCAGCTACCCCTGGGGGCTTTCTTT. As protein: CSVQLPLGAFF.

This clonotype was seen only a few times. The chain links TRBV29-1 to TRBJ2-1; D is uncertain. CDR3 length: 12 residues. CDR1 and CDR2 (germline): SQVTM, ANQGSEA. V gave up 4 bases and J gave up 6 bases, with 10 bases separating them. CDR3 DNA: TGCAGCGTTGGCCCCGGCCCCAATGAGCAGTTCTTC. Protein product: CSVGPGPNEQFF.

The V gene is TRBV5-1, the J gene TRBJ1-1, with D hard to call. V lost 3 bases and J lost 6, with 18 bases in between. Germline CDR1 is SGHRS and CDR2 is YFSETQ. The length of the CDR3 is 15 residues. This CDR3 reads CASSWREAPGAEAFF. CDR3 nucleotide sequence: TGCGCCAGCAGCTGGCGGGAGGCCCCTGGGGCTGAAGCTTTCTTT.

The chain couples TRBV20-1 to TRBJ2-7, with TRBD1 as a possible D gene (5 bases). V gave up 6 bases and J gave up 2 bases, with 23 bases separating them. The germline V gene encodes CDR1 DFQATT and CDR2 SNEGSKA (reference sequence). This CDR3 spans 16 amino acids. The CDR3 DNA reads TGCAGTGCCCCGGTTCGGTGGGTCGAAGGGGCCTACGAGCAGTACTTC. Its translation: CSAPVRWVEGAYEQYF.

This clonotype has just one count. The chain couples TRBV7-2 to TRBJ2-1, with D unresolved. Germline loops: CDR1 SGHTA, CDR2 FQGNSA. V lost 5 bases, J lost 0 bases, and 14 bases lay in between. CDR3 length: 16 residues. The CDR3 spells CASSPSVVPSYNEQFF. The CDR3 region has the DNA TGTGCCAGCAGCCCGTCAGTTGTTCCCTCCTACAATGAGCAGTTCTTC.

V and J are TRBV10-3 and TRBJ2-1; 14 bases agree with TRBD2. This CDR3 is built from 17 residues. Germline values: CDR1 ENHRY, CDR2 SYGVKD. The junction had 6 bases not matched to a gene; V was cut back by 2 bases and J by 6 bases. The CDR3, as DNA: TGTGCCATCAGTGAGCCGGGACTAGCGGGAGTTGGCAATGAGCAGTTCTTC. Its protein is CAISEPGLAGVGNEQFF.

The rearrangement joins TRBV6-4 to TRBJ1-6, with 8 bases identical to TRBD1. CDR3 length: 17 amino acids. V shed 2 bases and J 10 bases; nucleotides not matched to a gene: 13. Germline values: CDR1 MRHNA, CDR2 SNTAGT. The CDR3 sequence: CASSDPLTDRARSPLHF. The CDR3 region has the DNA TGTGCCAGCAGTGACCCCCTTACGGACAGGGCTCGGTCACCCCTCCACTTT.

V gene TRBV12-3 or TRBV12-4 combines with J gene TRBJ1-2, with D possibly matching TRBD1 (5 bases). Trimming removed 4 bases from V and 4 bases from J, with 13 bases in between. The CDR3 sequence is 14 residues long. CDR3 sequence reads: CASSSPGLIYGYTF. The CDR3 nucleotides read TGTGCCAGCAGTTCCCCAGGGCTTATCTATGGCTACACCTTC.